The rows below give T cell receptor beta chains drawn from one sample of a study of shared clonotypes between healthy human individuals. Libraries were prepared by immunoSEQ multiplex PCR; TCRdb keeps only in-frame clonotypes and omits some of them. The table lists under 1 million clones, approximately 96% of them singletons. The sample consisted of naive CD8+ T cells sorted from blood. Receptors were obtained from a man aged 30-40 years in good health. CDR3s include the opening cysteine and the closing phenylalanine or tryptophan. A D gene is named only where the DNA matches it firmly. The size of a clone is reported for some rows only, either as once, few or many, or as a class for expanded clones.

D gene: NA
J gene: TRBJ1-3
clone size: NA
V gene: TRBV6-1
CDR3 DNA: TGTGCCAGCAGTGAAGAAGTCGGCTCTGGAAACACCATATATTTT
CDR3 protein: CASSEEVGSGNTIYF

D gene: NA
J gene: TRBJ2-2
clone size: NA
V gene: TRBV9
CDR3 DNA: TGTGCCAGCAGCGTTTCGGGGGCCGGGGAGCTGTTTTTT
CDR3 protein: CASSVSGAGELFF

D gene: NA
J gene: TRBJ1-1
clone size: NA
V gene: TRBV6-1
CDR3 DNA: TGTGCCAGCAGTCAAGGACTGGGAGGAGGGAACACTGAAGCTTTCTTT
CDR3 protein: CASSQGLGGGNTEAFF

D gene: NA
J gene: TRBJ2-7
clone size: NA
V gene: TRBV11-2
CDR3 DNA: TGTGCCAGCAGCTTAGAGAGTCCGGGGTATGACGAGCAGTACTTC
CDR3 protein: CASSLESPGYDEQYF

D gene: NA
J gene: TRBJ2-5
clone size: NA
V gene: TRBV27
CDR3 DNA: TGTGCCAGCAGTTTTTCCGCCGGGTCCCAAGAGACCCAGTACTTC
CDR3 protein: CASSFSAGSQETQYF

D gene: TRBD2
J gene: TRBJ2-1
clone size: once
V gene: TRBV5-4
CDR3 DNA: TGTGCCAGCAGCTTGAGTCGCGGGAGATTCGATGAGCAGTTCTTC
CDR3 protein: CASSLSRGRFDEQFF

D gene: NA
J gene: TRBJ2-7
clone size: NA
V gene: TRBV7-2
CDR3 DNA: TGTGCCAGCAGCCCAAACCGGGTGGTGGAGCAGTACTTC
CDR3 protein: CASSPNRVVEQYF

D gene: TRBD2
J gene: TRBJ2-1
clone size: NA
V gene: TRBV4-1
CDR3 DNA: TGCGCCAGCACCTTAGCGGGAGAGGTCAATGAGCAGTTCTTC
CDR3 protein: CASTLAGEVNEQFF

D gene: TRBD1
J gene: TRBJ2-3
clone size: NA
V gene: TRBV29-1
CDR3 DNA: TGCAGCGTTGAAGGGTACTACCGGCCCGGGACAGGGGCCACAGATACGCAGTATTTT
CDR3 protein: CSVEGYYRPGTGATDTQYF

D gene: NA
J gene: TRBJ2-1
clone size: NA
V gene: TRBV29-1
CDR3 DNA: TGCAGCGTGGGGGGCGGACACCTTCCCTACAATGAGCAGTTCTTC
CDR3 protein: CSVGGGHLPYNEQFF

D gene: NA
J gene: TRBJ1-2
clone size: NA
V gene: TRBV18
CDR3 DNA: TGTGCCAGCTCACCCCCGACAGCTAACTATGGCTACACCTTC
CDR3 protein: CASSPPTANYGYTF

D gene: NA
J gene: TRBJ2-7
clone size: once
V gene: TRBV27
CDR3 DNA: TGTGCCAGCCGGGCCGGTTACGAGCAGTACTTC
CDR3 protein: CASRAGYEQYF

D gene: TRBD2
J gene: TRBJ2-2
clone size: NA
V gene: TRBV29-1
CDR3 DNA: TGCAGCGCGGCGGGGGGCGGCGGGGAGCTGTTTTTT
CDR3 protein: CSAAGGGGELFF

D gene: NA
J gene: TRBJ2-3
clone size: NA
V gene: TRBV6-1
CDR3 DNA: TGTGCCAGCAGTGGCCCCGGGGGCCGGAACACAGATACGCAGTATTTT
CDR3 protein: CASSGPGGRNTDTQYF

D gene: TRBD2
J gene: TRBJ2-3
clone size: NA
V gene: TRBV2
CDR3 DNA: TGTGCCAGCAGGGCTAGGCGCGGGACTAGCGATACAGATACGCAGTATTTT
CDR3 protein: CASRARRGTSDTDTQYF

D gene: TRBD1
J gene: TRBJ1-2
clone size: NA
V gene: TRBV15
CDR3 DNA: TGTGCCACCAGCAGAGATAAGGGACAGGTATTCTATGGCTACACCTTC
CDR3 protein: CATSRDKGQVFYGYTF

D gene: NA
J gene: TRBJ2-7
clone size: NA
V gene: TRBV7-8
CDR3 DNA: TGTGCCAGCAGTTCCCCCGGGGTAGGGACGACCTACGAGCAGTACTTC
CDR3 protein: CASSSPGVGTTYEQYF

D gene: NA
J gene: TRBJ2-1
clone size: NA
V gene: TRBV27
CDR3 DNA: TGTGCCAGCAGGGCCGGGGCCTACAATGAGCAGTTCTTC
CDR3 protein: CASRAGAYNEQFF

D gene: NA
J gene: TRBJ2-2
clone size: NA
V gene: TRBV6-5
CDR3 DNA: TGTGCCAGCAACAGGGACAACTGGAACACCGGGGAGCTGTTTTTT
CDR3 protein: CASNRDNWNTGELFF

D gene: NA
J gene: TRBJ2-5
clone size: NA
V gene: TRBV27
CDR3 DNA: TGTGCCAGCAGTTTGTTAGCGGTGGAAGGGACCCAGTACTTC
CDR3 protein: CASSLLAVEGTQYF

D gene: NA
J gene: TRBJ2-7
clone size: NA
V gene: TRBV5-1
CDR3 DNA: TGCGCCAGCAGCTTGGTGGGAGGTGGCGAGCAGTACTTC
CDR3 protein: CASSLVGGGEQYF

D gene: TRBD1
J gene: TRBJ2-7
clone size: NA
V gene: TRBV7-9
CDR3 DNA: TGTGCCAGCAGCTTAGTAGGGACAGGGGAATACGAGCAGTACTTC
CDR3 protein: CASSLVGTGEYEQYF

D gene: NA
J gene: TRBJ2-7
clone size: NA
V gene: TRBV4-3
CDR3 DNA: TGCGCCAGCAGCCAAACTAGCAGAAGCTCCTACGAGCAGTACTTC
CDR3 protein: CASSQTSRSSYEQYF